This TCR beta chain was observed in a study of regulatory T cells in long-lasting Graves disease. Assembly of TCR beta libraries relied on iRepertoire HTBI primers together with Arm-PCR of CDR3 regions. One entry per CDR3 protein, called by TCRdb with MiXCR from the multiplex PCR reads. Among about 540,000 distinct CDR3 sequences, approximately 13% were seen once, and the ten largest hold roughly a tenth. Remarks on this clonotype: Its specificity is not known.

Findings of the study overall: More public clonotypes were shared by persistent patients (2,741) than by new patients (roughly 930). Accuracy could have been hurt by small sample size.

Time point reported: newly diagnosed GD, antithyroid drugs for less than 3 months. Preparation of the TCR library used RNA extracted from PBMCs. In addition, the sample was reused for a study of T cells in Graves' hyperthyroidism and ophthalmopathy. According to that study: First-round RT-PCR with HTBI primers amplified the TCR CDR3 region.

This TCR derives from a man in his thirties or forties with Graves disease. Here the sequenced sample was peripheral blood mononuclear cells (PBMCs), taken at new diagnosis, from a patient treated with antithyroid drugs.

In DNA, the CDR3 is TGTGCCACCAGTGCTGGGACCATGGGATCACCCCTCCACTTT. Its protein is CATSAGTMGSPLHF. V is TRBV24-1 and J is TRBJ1-6; maybe TRBD1 (5 bases). The ends were cut back, 5 bases at V and 10 bases at J, with 14 bases in the middle. Germline CDR1 and CDR2: KGHDR and SFDVKD. The CDR3 consists of 14 residues.